This TCR beta chain was captured in a study of blood T cell repertoires in COVID-19. The wider study: Samples representing acute and convalescent COVID-19 were sourced from the United States, Italy and Spain. Sources were T cells, B-cell-depleted T cells, or PBMCs; the material itself was cDNA or gDNA.

Germline V gene data show CDR1 as SGHAT and CDR2 as FQNNGV. V shed 1 base, J shed 9 bases, and the junction held 4 bases outside the gene matches. CDR3 length equals 15 residues. Original data processing: Reference gene primer amplification in the assay estimated nucleated cell counts. TCRdb keeps only in-frame clones here, not all; method: immunoSEQ multiplex PCR. V, J and clone size derive from that table, while D and trimming were established from the DNA sequence. The sample includes almost 300,000 clones, 89% of them seen just once. This chain joins TRBV11-2 and TRBJ1-6; 9 nucleotides align to TRBD1. Specimen: peripheral blood. The origin of this receptor is a woman in her twenties or thirties with COVID-19, enrolled during active disease. The DNA of the CDR3 is TGTGCCAGCAGCTTAGGGACAGGGGTTGCTTCACCCCTCCACTTT. This translates into CASSLGTGVASPLHF.